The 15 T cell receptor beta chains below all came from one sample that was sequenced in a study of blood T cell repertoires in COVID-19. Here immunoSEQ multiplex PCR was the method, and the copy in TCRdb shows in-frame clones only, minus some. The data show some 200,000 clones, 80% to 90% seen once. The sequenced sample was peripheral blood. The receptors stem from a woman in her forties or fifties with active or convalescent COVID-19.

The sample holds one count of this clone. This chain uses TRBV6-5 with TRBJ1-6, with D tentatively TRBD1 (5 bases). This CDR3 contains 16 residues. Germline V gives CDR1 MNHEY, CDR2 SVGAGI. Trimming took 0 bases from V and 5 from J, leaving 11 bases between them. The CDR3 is CASSYSGRADNSPLHF. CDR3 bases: TGTGCCAGCAGTTACTCGGGCAGGGCCGATAATTCACCCCTCCACTTT.

DNA for the CDR3: TGTGCCAGAAGCGTCCAGTATAGCAATCAGCCCCAGCATTTT. Its translation is CARSVQYSNQPQHF. The V gene is TRBV5-3, the J gene TRBJ1-5; D gene ambiguous. TRBV5-3 is an ORF, and what it does is uncertain. V lost 4 bases and J 0 bases, leaving 8 bases between the germline ends. The CDR3 sequence is 14 residues long.

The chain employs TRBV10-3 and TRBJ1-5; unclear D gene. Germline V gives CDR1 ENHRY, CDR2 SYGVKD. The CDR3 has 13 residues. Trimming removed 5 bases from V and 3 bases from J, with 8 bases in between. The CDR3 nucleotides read TGTGCCATCAGTTCGGGGAACAATCAGCCCCAGCATTTT. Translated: CAISSGNNQPQHF.

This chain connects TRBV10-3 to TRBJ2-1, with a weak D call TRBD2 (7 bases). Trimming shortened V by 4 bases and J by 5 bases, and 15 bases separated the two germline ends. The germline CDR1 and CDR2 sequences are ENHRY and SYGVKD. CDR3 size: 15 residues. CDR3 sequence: CAISGAGAQDNEQFF. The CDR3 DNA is TGTGCCATCAGTGGGGCGGGGGCGCAGGACAATGAGCAGTTCTTC.

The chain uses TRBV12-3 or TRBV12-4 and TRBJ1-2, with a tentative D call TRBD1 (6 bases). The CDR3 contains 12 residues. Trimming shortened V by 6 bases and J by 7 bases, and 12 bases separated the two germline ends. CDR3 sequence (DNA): TGTGCCAGCAGCTCAGGGGTTTTTGGCTACACCTTC. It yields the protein CASSSGVFGYTF.

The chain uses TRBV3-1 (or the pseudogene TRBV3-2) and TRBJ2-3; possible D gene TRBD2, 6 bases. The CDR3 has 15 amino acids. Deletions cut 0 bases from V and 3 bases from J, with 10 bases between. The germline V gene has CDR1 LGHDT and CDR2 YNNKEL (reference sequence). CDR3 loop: CASSQDGGLTDTQYF. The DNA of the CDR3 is TGTGCCAGCAGCCAAGATGGAGGGTTGACAGATACGCAGTATTTT.

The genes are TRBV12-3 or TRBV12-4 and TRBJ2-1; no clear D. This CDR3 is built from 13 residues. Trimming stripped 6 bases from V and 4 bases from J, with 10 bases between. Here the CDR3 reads CASSLEPYNEQFF. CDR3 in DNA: TGTGCCAGCAGCCTGGAGCCATACAATGAGCAGTTCTTC.

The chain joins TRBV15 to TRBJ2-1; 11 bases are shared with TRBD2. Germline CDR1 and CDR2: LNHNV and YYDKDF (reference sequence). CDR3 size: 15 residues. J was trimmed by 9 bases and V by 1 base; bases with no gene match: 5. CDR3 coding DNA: TGTGCCACCAGCAGAGGGACTAGCGGGTTGGGTGAGCAGTTCTTC. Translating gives CATSRGTSGLGEQFF. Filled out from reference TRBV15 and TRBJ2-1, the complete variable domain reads DAMVIQNPRYQVTQFGKPVTLSCSQTLNHNVMYWYQQKSSQAPKLLFHYYDKDFNNEADTPDNFQSRRPNTSFCFLDIRSPGLGDTAMYLCATSRGTSGLGEQFFGPGTRLTVL.

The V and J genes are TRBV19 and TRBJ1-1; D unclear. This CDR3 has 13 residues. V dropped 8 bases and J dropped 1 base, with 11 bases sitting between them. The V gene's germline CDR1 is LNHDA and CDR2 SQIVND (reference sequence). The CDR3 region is CASSLAKNTEAFF. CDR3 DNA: TGTGCCAGTTCCTTGGCCAAGAACACTGAAGCTTTCTTT.

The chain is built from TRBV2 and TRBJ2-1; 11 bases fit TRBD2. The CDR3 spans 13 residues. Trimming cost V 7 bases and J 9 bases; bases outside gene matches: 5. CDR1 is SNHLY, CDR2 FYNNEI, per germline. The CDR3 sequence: CASTGLAVSEQFF. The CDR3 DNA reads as TGTGCCAGCACGGGACTAGCGGTTAGTGAGCAGTTCTTC.

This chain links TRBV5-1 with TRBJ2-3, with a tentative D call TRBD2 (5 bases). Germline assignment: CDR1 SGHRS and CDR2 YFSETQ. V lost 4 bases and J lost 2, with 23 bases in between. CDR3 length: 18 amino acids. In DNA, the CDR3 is TGCGCCAGCAGCCTTGGAGGTAGTTCCGGGGTCTACACAGATACGCAGTATTTT. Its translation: CASSLGGSSGVYTDTQYF.

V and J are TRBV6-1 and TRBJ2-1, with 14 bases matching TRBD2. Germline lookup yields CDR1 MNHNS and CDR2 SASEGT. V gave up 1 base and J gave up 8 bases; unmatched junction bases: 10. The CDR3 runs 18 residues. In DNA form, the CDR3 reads TGTGCCAGCAGTGAAGATCCCAACTTGGGACTAGCGGGAGATGAGCAGTTCTTC. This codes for CASSEDPNLGLAGDEQFF.

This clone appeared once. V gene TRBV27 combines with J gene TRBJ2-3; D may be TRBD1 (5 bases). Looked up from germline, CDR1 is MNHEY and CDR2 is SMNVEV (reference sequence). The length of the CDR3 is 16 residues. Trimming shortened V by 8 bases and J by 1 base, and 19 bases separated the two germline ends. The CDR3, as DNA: TGTGCCAGCTCAAACCAAGGGGCGCGCGGCACAGATACGCAGTATTTT. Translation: CASSNQGARGTDTQYF.

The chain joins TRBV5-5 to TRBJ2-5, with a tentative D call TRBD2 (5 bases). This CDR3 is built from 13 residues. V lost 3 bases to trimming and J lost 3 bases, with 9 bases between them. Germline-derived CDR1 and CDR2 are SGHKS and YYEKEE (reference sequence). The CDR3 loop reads CASSWPGEETQYF. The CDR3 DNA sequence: TGTGCCAGCAGCTGGCCCGGGGAAGAGACCCAGTACTTC.

The CDR3 DNA follows: TGTGCCAGCAGCTCAGGGCTCGGGCTCCTCACAGATACGCAGTATTTT. Its translation: CASSSGLGLLTDTQYF. This chain uses TRBV7-3 with TRBJ2-3, with D possibly being TRBD1 (5 bases). CDR3 length equals 16 residues. The V end was cut by 4 bases, the J end by 2 bases, with 16 bases between. The germline gives CDR1 SGHTA, CDR2 FQGTGA.